This record covers a single T cell receptor beta chain. Its cognate antigen is unknown. Gene labels here are mouse ones. The read comes to an end 4 residues before the CDR3 does, leaving the germline J gene to fill in the end. This sample stems from a study of CD8+ T cells in alopecia areata. Study as a whole: Those receiving the skin were roughly 7-10-week-old female C3H/HeJ mice, whose grafts came from approximately 6-12-month-old C3H/HeJ donors with spontaneous alopecia. Study-wide results and caveats: Mice showed TCR sharing more clearly than patients did, possibly owing to HLA. The study found higher clonality in lesional than normal scalp, especially in alopecia totalis/universalis. Scalp samples also yield sequences of resident alphabeta T cells from normal skin.

The CDR3 loop spans 11 amino acids. Trimming took 1 base from V and 6 from J, leaving 2 bases between them. Per germline, CDR1 NNHDY and CDR2 SYVADS. On the basis of CD4, CD8alpha, NKG2D, NKG2ACE and other markers, pooled cutaneous lymph node cells were sorted. Reverse transcribed after extraction, RNA yielded cDNA as the sequencing template. Profiled with immunoSEQ multiplex PCR; TCRdb holds only in-frame clones, not every one. Listed here are 270,000 or so clones without any singletons, the top ten holding less than 1.5%. The chain is built from TRBV13-3 and TRBJ2-1; D unresolved. Sequencing was performed on CD4+ T cells sorted from a lymph node. The clonotype originates from a C3H/HeJ mouse with alopecia areata. The strain is characterized by the MHC haplotype H2-k. CDR3 sequence reads: CASSDLAEQFF. The sequenced CDR3 bases are TGTGCCAGCAGTGATCTTGCT.